The 9 T cell receptor beta chains presented below share a single source sample, sequenced in a study of neurological immune-mediated disorders (dated by TCRdb to between 2018 and 2021). In the paper's terms, the time point label means: longitudinal time-point 3. The protocol used for the library was 5' RACE. Sequencing instrument: Illumina HiSeq 2500. The public sequencing data were trimmed at Q25 with fastp and processed into clonotypes with MiXCR by TCRdb, which kept only in-frame beta chains. Records with the same CDR3 protein are collapsed into one entry carrying the most frequent genes and DNA. The sample includes approximately 84,000 distinct CDR3 sequences, with 4.3% observed a single time. The ten largest account for around 6% of the sample. Sequenced sample: PBMCs. The receptors shown here come from a woman in her sixties or seventies with multiple sclerosis.

The table lists this clonotype with many counts. The V and J genes are TRBV10-2 and TRBJ2-5, with D possibly matching TRBD2 (6 bases). Trimming cost V 6 bases and J 1 base, with 12 bases left between them. The germline V gene has CDR1 WSHSY and CDR2 SAAADI. The CDR3 runs 14 residues. The CDR3, as DNA: TGCGCCAGCAGAAAAGGGACTGTCCAAGAGACCCAGTACTTC. This encodes CASRKGTVQETQYF.

This clonotype was counted many times. The chain couples TRBV20-1 to TRBJ1-5; D possibly corresponds to TRBD1 (5 bases). The ends were cut back, 6 bases at V and 2 bases at J, with 14 bases in the middle. CDR3 length equals 14 residues. The germline V gene has CDR1 DFQATT and CDR2 SNEGSKA (reference sequence). CDR3 in amino acids: CSANFGGGNQPQHF. CDR3 bases: TGCAGTGCAAACTTCGGGGGGGGCAATCAGCCCCAGCATTTT.

This clonotype has ten or more counts. The chain has TRBV12-3 or TRBV12-4 and TRBJ1-5; maybe TRBD1 (6 bases). This CDR3 is built from 14 residues. Trimming left V 3 bases short and J 5 bases short, with 11 bases between. The CDR3 sequence is CASSFSSGDQPQHF. CDR3 nucleotide sequence: TGTGCCAGCAGTTTTTCCTCAGGGGATCAGCCCCAGCATTTT.

This clonotype has at least ten counts. The rearrangement links TRBV5-1 to TRBJ2-5; D is tentatively TRBD1 or TRBD2 (5 bases each). Between the trimmed V and J ends, which lost 1 base and 3 bases, there was a span of 10 bases. Germline CDR1 reads SGHRS; CDR2 reads YFSETQ. The CDR3 is made up of 14 amino acids. CDR3 in amino acids: CASSLRQGEETQYF. Written as DNA, the CDR3 is TGCGCCAGCAGCTTGCGCCAGGGAGAAGAGACCCAGTACTTC.

At least ten counts were recorded for this clonotype. The CDR3 nucleotides are TGCAGCACAGCGGGGGGCTCCTACGAGCAGTACTTC. Protein product: CSTAGGSYEQYF. The rearrangement links TRBV20-1 to TRBJ2-7, with TRBD2 matching over 9 bases. Germline-derived CDR1 and CDR2 are DFQATT and SNEGSKA (reference sequence). The CDR3 length is 12 residues.

This clonotype was seen repeatedly, ten times or more. The chain uses TRBV3-1 and TRBJ2-1, with 8 bases aligning to TRBD1. Germline V CDR1 and CDR2: LGHDT, YNNKEL (reference sequence). The CDR3 sequence is 16 residues long. V shed 1 base, J shed 10 bases, and the junction held 12 bases outside the gene matches. CDR3 region: CASSQVRQGRSAEQFF. CDR3 in DNA: TGTGCCAGCAGCCAAGTGAGACAGGGGCGTTCGGCGGAGCAGTTCTTC.

As concerns this clonotype: This may arise from a read error, as a much more abundant clone is one base away. V gene TRBV7-8 combines with J gene TRBJ1-1; TRBD1 is a possible D gene (5 bases). In germline, CDR1 is SGHVS, CDR2 FQNEAQ. The CDR3 loop spans 16 amino acids. V lost 7 bases to trimming and J lost 3 bases, with 21 bases between them. The CDR3 reads CASNQFGGLGDTEAFF. The CDR3 DNA is TGTGCCAGCAACCAATTTGGTGGACTGGGGGACACTGAAGCTTTCTTT.

This clonotype was counted ten times or more. V gene TRBV5-1 combines with J gene TRBJ1-1; D is ambiguous. Trimming left V 0 bases short and J 1 base short, with 13 bases between. The CDR3 runs 16 residues. CDR1 and CDR2 (germline): SGHRS, YFSETQ. CDR3 amino acids: CASSLAPLQGNTEAFF. The CDR3, as DNA: TGCGCCAGCAGCTTGGCCCCGCTACAAGGGAACACTGAAGCTTTCTTT.

This clonotype was detected many times. This chain uses TRBV12-3 or TRBV12-4 with TRBJ2-2, with 9 bases identical to TRBD2. This CDR3 has 16 amino acids. V lost 4 bases, J lost 2 bases, and 5 bases stayed unmatched. As DNA, the CDR3 is TGTGCCAGCAGTTCCCCGGGACTAGCTAACACCGGGGAGCTGTTTTTT. Its protein product is CASSSPGLANTGELFF.